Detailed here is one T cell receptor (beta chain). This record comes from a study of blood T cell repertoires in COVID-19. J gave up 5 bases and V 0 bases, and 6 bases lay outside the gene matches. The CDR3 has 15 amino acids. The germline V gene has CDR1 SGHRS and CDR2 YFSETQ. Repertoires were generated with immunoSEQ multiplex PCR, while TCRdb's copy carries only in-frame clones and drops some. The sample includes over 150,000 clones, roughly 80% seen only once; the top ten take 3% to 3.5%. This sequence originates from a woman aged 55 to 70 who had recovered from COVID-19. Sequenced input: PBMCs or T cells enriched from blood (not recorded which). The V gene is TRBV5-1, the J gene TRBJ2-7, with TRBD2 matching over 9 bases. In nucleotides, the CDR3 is TGCGCCAGCAGCTTGGCGGCTAGCGGGGTAAACGAGCAGTACTTC. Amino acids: CASSLAASGVNEQYF.